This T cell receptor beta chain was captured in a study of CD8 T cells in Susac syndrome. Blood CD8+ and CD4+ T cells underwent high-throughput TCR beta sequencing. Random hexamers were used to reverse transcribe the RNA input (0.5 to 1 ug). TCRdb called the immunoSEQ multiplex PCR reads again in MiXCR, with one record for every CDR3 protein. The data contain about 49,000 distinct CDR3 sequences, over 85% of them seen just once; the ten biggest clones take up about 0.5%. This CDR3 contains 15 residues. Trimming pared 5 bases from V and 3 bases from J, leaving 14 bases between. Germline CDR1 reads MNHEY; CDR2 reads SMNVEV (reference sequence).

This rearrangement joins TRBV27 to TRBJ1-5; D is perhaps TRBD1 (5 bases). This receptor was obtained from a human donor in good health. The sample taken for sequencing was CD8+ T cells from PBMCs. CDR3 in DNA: TGTGCCAGCAGTCTTATGACCGGGGCCAATCAGCCCCAGCATTTT. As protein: CASSLMTGANQPQHF.